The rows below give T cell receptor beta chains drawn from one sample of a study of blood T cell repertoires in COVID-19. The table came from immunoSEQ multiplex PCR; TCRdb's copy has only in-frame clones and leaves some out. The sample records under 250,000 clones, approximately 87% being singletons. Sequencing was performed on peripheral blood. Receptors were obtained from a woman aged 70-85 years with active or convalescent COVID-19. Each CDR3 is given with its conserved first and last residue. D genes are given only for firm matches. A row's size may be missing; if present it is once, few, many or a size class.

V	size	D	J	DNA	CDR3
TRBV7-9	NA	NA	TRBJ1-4	TGTGCCAGCAGCTCCCCCTCCGGGAGGGAGAATGAAAAACTGTTTTTT	CASSSPSGRENEKLFF
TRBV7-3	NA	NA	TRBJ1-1	TGTGCCAGCAGCTTATCAGGGAACACTGAAGCTTTCTTT	CASSLSGNTEAFF
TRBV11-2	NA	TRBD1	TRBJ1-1	TGTGCCAGCAGCTTAGACAGGACAGGGGGCGAAGCTTTCTTT	CASSLDRTGGEAFF
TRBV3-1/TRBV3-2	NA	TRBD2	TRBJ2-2	TGTGCCAGCAGCCCGGGACTAGCGGGATGGGGCACCGGGGAGCTGTTTTTT	CASSPGLAGWGTGELFF
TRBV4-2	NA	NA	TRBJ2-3	TGTGCCAGCAGCCAAGATTCTAGCGCAAGTACAGATACGCAGTATTTT	CASSQDSSASTDTQYF
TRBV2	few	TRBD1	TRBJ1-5	TGTGCCACCGCCCGACAGGGGATAAATCAGCCCCAGCATTTT	CATARQGINQPQHF
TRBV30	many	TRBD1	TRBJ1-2	TGTGCCTGGAGTGTAAAACAGGGGGGAGGCTACACCTTC	CAWSVKQGGGYTF
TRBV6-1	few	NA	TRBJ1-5	TGTGCCAGCAGTGAAGACAGGGAACAGCCCCAGCATTTT	CASSEDREQPQHF
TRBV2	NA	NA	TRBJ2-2	TGTGCCAGCAGAGAGACAGGGAACACCGGGGAGCTGTTTTTT	CASRETGNTGELFF
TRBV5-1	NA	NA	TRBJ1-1	TGCGCCAGCAGCTCTAACGCGGGGTTGGACGCTGAAGCTTTCTTT	CASSSNAGLDAEAFF
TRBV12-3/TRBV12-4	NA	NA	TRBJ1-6	TGTGCCAGCAGCTTGCCAGGCTCACCCCTCCACTTT	CASSLPGSPLHF
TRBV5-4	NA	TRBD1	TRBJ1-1	TGTGCCAGCAGGCCGGGACAGACTTCCATGAACACTGAAGCTTTCTTT	CASRPGQTSMNTEAFF